The next 30 T cell receptor beta chains were all read from a single sample in a study of T-cell reconstitution after alpha-beta-depleted transplantation in children. Preparation of the TCRbeta library involved a method that used unique molecular identifiers. MiXCR, run by TCRdb on the PCR reads, gives a single entry per CDR3 protein. The sample holds about 5,800 distinct CDR3 sequences; 15% to 18% are singletons and the top ten take under 90%. Sequenced here: PBMCs, mostly from graft donor cells, sampled 180 days after TCRalphabeta/CD19-depleted stem cell transplant. These receptors were obtained from a patient between 2 and 9 years old who had a stem cell transplant for inherited bone marrow failure, so the T cells may come from the graft donor.

Ten or more counts support this clonotype. The rearrangement joins TRBV12-3 or TRBV12-4 to TRBJ2-1, with TRBD2 as a possible D gene (5 bases). Trimming left V 8 bases short and J 0 bases short, with 11 bases between. The CDR3 sequence is 14 residues long. The CDR3, as DNA: TGTGCCAGCCGAGACGGGAACTCCTACAATGAGCAGTTCTTC. It is translated as CASRDGNSYNEQFF.

Ten or more counts support this clonotype. J is TRBJ2-7 and V is TRBV5-1, with D perhaps TRBD1 (6 bases). The CDR3 totals 14 residues. Germline CDR1 is SGHRS and CDR2 is YFSETQ. Deletions cut 0 bases from V and 7 bases from J, with 14 bases between. The CDR3 sequence is CASSLDDRPGEQYF. The CDR3 DNA follows: TGCGCCAGCAGCTTGGACGACAGGCCGGGGGAGCAGTACTTC.

In the case of this clonotype: A much larger clone sits a single nucleotide away, making a read error possible. The chain couples TRBV11-3 to TRBJ2-4; D gene ambiguous. The germline V gene encodes CDR1 SGHNT and CDR2 YENEEA. There are 16 residues in the CDR3. V was shortened by 5 bases and J by 1 base, with 15 bases between the two germline ends. The CDR3 DNA follows: TGTGCCAGCAGCCTGAGCTGGGCGCCGGCCAAAAACATTCAGTACTTC. It codes for CASSLSWAPAKNIQYF.

This clonotype came up many times. A much bigger clone sits one base away, suggesting this may be a read error. The V and J genes are TRBV12-3 or TRBV12-4 and TRBJ2-3, with 8 bases lining up with TRBD2. This CDR3 is built from 18 residues. Trimming cost V 8 bases and J 3 bases; bases outside gene matches: 19. The CDR3 is CASGRSYGTGGLTDTQYF. CDR3 in DNA: TGTGCCAGCGGAAGATCCTACGGGACGGGAGGGCTGACAGATACGCAGTATTTT.

This clonotype was seen at least ten times. The chain uses TRBV20-1 and TRBJ1-6; D remains unclear. Trimming took 6 bases from V and 9 from J, leaving 18 bases between them. The CDR3 consists of 14 residues. Germline lookup yields CDR1 DFQATT and CDR2 SNEGSKA (reference sequence). The CDR3 nucleotides are TGCAGTGCCCTTTGGCAGGACCGAGGTTCACCCCTCCACTTT. Translating it yields CSALWQDRGSPLHF.

This clonotype was observed many times. CDR3 bases: TGCGCCAGCAGCTTGGGAGTTAATTCACCCCTCCACTTT. Amino acid sequence: CASSLGVNSPLHF. The chain employs TRBV5-1 and TRBJ1-6, with D hard to call. Trimming took off 0 bases at V and 6 bases at J, with 4 bases between the two ends. Germline V gene sequence: CDR1 SGHRS, CDR2 YFSETQ. This CDR3 has 13 residues.

This clonotype was seen ten or more times. The genes are TRBV12-3 or TRBV12-4 and TRBJ1-1, with a weak D call TRBD1 (6 bases). This CDR3 contains 14 residues. Trimming cost V 4 bases and J 1 base, with 10 bases left between them. The CDR3: CASSSWTENTEAFF. The CDR3 nucleotides are TGTGCCAGCAGTTCCTGGACAGAGAACACTGAAGCTTTCTTT.

This clonotype was recorded at least ten times. The J gene is TRBJ2-3, the V gene TRBV5-1, with D hard to call. Trimming took off 1 base at V and 0 bases at J, with 9 bases between the two ends. Germline CDR1 reads SGHRS; CDR2 reads YFSETQ. There are 15 residues in the CDR3. CDR3 DNA sequence: TGCGCCAGCAGCTTGTTCCGGCCAAGCACAGATACGCAGTATTTT. Its translation is CASSLFRPSTDTQYF.

This clonotype was picked up many times. This chain links TRBV5-1 with TRBJ2-5; no definite D call. V shed 1 base and J shed 5 bases, with 15 bases lying between them. Germline loops: CDR1 SGHRS, CDR2 YFSETQ. This CDR3 region has 15 residues. The CDR3 coding sequence is TGCGCCAGCAGCTTGTGGCTAGGCCAGGCGGAGACCCAGTACTTC. Residues: CASSLWLGQAETQYF. The whole variable domain, remainder taken from reference TRBV5-1 and TRBJ2-5, is KAGVTQTPRYLIKTRGQQVTLSCSPISGHRSVSWYQQTPGQGLQFLFEYFSETQRNKGNFPGRFSGRQFSNSRSEMNVSTLELGDSALYLCASSLWLGQAETQYFGPGTRLLVL.

This clonotype has ten or more counts. Given the absence of the conserved phenylalanine or tryptophan at the CDR3 end, a read error is likely. V and J are TRBV5-1 and TRBJ2-7; D is uncertain. With 0 bases removed from V and 3 bases from J, the gap between germline ends came to 13 bases. This CDR3 has 15 amino acids. CDR1 SGHRS and CDR2 YFSETQ come from the germline V gene. The CDR3 DNA follows: TGCGCCAGCAGCTTGGAACCGGGCAGAGACTACGAGCAGTACTCC. The encoded protein is CASSLEPGRDYEQYS.

This clonotype appeared many times. The chain employs TRBV12-3 or TRBV12-4 and TRBJ2-1, with 9 bases fitting TRBD2. Germline trimming cut 3 bases from V and 4 bases from J; bases unmatched to any gene: 4. This CDR3 is built from 15 residues. CDR3 DNA: TGTGCCAGCAGTTTGAGGCTAGCGGGGTACAATGAGCAGTTCTTC. As protein: CASSLRLAGYNEQFF.

This clonotype was seen many times. The chain joins TRBV15 to TRBJ2-7; no clear D gene. The germline V gene encodes CDR1 LNHNV and CDR2 YYDKDF (reference sequence). Trimming removed 1 base at V and 1 base at J, with 8 bases between. This CDR3 has 14 amino acids. CDR3 region: CATSRGHSSYEQYF. The CDR3 DNA reads TGTGCCACCAGCAGAGGGCACTCTTCCTACGAGCAGTACTTC.

The table lists this clonotype with many counts. The V and J genes are TRBV7-2 and TRBJ2-5, with unresolved D. The germline V gene has CDR1 SGHTA and CDR2 FQGNSA. CDR3 length: 15 residues. V lost 3 bases, J lost 0 bases, and 11 bases lay in between. CDR3 in DNA: TGTGCCAGCAGCTTGAGAAGAATGTACCAAGAGACCCAGTACTTC. It yields the protein CASSLRRMYQETQYF.

This clonotype was counted ten times or more. This chain connects TRBV5-1 to TRBJ2-7; TRBD2 matches 10 bases. Unmatched junction bases numbered 9, after V lost 0 bases and J lost 0 bases. The CDR3 is 18 residues long. In germline, CDR1 is SGHRS, CDR2 YFSETQ. The CDR3, as DNA: TGCGCCAGCAGCTTGGCCAGTCTAGCGGGAGCCTTCTCCTACGAGCAGTACTTC. This codes for CASSLASLAGAFSYEQYF.

The chain uses TRBV20-1 and TRBJ2-5, with 7 bases matching TRBD1. This CDR3 contains 14 residues. Losses at the gene ends were 6 bases for V and 1 base for J; bases not matched to a gene: 8. The germline CDR1 and CDR2 sequences are DFQATT and SNEGSKA (reference sequence). CDR3 region: CSARTGVSQETQYF. The CDR3 DNA sequence: TGCAGTGCACGTACAGGGGTTAGCCAAGAGACCCAGTACTTC.

Many counts were recorded for this clonotype. CDR3: CASSYDQGYSGNTIYF. CDR3 bases: TGTGCCAGCAGTTACGATCAGGGATACTCTGGAAACACCATATATTTT. The chain couples TRBV6-5 to TRBJ1-3; D perhaps matches TRBD1 (5 bases). This CDR3 comprises 16 residues. V lost 2 bases and J lost 0, with 11 bases in between. The germline V gene has CDR1 MNHEY and CDR2 SVGAGI.

This clonotype has a count of ten or more. The chain employs TRBV7-9 and TRBJ1-6; 7 bases are shared with TRBD1. The V segment lost 5 bases and the J segment 13 bases; nucleotides outside the gene matches: 8. Germline V lookup: CDR1 SEHNR, CDR2 FQNEAQ (reference sequence). This CDR3 is built from 13 residues. The chain's CDR3 is CASSETGHGPLHF. The CDR3 nucleotides read TGTGCCAGCAGCGAGACAGGGCATGGGCCCCTCCACTTT.

This clonotype was counted ten times or more. The genes are TRBV6-2 or TRBV6-3 and TRBJ2-7, with no clear D. CDR3 length: 12 residues. V lost 7 bases, J lost 5 bases, and 12 bases lay in between. The V gene's germline CDR1 is MNHEY and CDR2 SVGEGT. The CDR3 sequence: CASTNSFHEQYF. The DNA of the CDR3 is TGTGCCAGCACGAACAGTTTCCACGAGCAGTACTTC.

This clonotype is large by share. The CDR3 is CASSSRQGPQETQYF. CDR3 coding DNA: TGTGCCAGCAGCTCGAGACAGGGTCCCCAAGAGACCCAGTACTTC. The rearrangement uses TRBV7-9 and TRBJ2-5; TRBD1 agrees at 7 bases. This CDR3 contains 15 residues. V lost 4 bases to trimming and J lost 1 base; unmatched junction nucleotides: 6. Germline V gives CDR1 SEHNR, CDR2 FQNEAQ (reference sequence).

This clonotype showed up many times. The chain combines TRBV7-9 with TRBJ2-7; tentative D call: TRBD1 (5 bases). The germline CDR1 and CDR2 sequences are SEHNR and FQNEAQ (reference sequence). The CDR3 contains 12 residues. V gave up 5 bases and J gave up 6 bases, with 11 bases separating them. CDR3 nucleotides: TGTGCCAGCAGCAAAACAGGTCTCGAGCAGTACTTC. This codes for CASSKTGLEQYF.

In this sample, this clonotype turned up many times. This rearrangement joins TRBV4-3 to TRBJ2-5, with D perhaps matching TRBD1 (6 bases). Germline V lookup: CDR1 LGHNA, CDR2 YSLEER. This CDR3 has 16 amino acids. Trimming removed 0 bases from V and 7 bases from J, with 18 bases in between. In nucleotides, the CDR3 is TGCGCCAGCAGCCAAGAGGTGGGGGCCCGGTGGGGGACCCAGTACTTC. This translates into CASSQEVGARWGTQYF.

This clonotype was observed many times. This chain joins TRBV20-1 and TRBJ2-7; 9 bases line up with TRBD2. Trimming took 5 bases from V and 5 from J; bases not matched to a gene: 16. CDR3 length: 16 residues. CDR1 and CDR2 (germline): DFQATT, SNEGSKA (reference sequence). The CDR3 reads CSASPPGLAIRHEQYF. The CDR3 bases are TGCAGTGCTTCGCCCCCCGGACTAGCGATTAGACACGAGCAGTACTTC.

This clonotype was observed at least ten times. CDR3 residues: CASSPLGYTNEKLFF. The CDR3 DNA reads TGTGCCAGCAGCCCTCTAGGGTACACTAATGAAAAACTGTTTTTT. The chain combines TRBV7-2 with TRBJ1-4; the D is unclear. V was trimmed by 5 bases and J by 2 bases, leaving 12 bases between them. Germline CDR1 SGHTA, CDR2 FQGNSA. This CDR3 is 15 amino acids long.

This clonotype was found many times. This chain joins TRBV10-3 and TRBJ1-1, with TRBD1 identical over 8 bases. Germline CDR1 is ENHRY and CDR2 is SYGVKD. CDR3 length: 14 residues. Unmatched junction bases numbered 4, after V lost 6 bases and J lost 1 base. The DNA for the CDR3 is TGTGCCATCAGCTTTACAGGGGGGAACACTGAAGCTTTCTTT. This sequence encodes CAISFTGGNTEAFF.

This clonotype was recorded many times. The chain links TRBV6-1 to TRBJ2-3; 12 bases are shared with TRBD2. CDR3 size: 16 residues. Looked up from germline, CDR1 is MNHNS and CDR2 is SASEGT. V lost 8 bases to trimming and J lost 5 bases; unmatched junction nucleotides: 11. Here the CDR3 reads CASCRLAGAGGDTQYF. The CDR3, as DNA: TGTGCCAGCTGTCGACTAGCGGGAGCGGGAGGAGATACGCAGTATTTT.

This clonotype was observed many times. The chain carries TRBV7-9 and TRBJ1-2, with a weak D call TRBD1 (5 bases). Germline V CDR1 and CDR2: SEHNR, FQNEAQ (reference sequence). The CDR3 totals 16 residues. The V end lost 0 bases, the J end lost 4 bases, and 15 bases lay between the germline ends. Written as DNA, the CDR3 is TGTGCCAGCAGCTTAGCTCCCTCTCAGGGTAGCTATGGCTACACCTTC. It codes for CASSLAPSQGSYGYTF.

This clonotype came up many times. V gene TRBV6-2 or TRBV6-3 combines with J gene TRBJ1-5, with 9 bases that match TRBD1. The CDR3 totals 13 residues. Per the germline V gene, CDR1 is MNHEY and CDR2 is SVGEGT. Germline trimming cut 4 bases from V and 7 bases from J; bases unmatched to any gene: 2. CDR3 sequence reads: CASSWTGEQPQHF. DNA of the CDR3: TGTGCCAGCAGTTGGACAGGGGAGCAGCCCCAGCATTTT.

This clonotype was seen many times. The chain uses TRBV5-1 and TRBJ2-1; maybe TRBD1 (6 bases). V lost 5 bases and J 2 bases, leaving 11 bases between the germline ends. The CDR3 is 14 amino acids. Per germline, CDR1 SGHRS and CDR2 YFSETQ. CDR3 sequence reads: CASSIPGAYNEQFF. CDR3 nucleotide sequence: TGCGCCAGCAGTATTCCAGGGGCCTACAATGAGCAGTTCTTC.

This clonotype was observed many times. The chain joins TRBV12-3 or TRBV12-4 to TRBJ1-5; D ambiguous. The ends were cut back, 6 bases at V and 3 bases at J, with 12 bases in the middle. This CDR3 region has 14 residues. The CDR3 spells CASSTDWANQPQHF. The CDR3 DNA reads as TGTGCCAGCAGCACGGATTGGGCCAATCAGCCCCAGCATTTT.

This clonotype was seen ten or more times. J is TRBJ2-5 and V is TRBV4-3; no definite D call. The CDR3 runs to 14 residues. The V and J ends lost 5 bases and 0 bases respectively, with 10 bases between them. CDR1 is LGHNA and CDR2 is YSLEER in the germline V gene. The CDR3 reads CASSSRWYQETQYF. CDR3 nucleotide sequence: TGCGCCAGCAGCTCTCGTTGGTACCAAGAGACCCAGTACTTC.